The entry that follows covers one TCR beta chain sequence. Its antigen is not yet known. No per-base quality is available; no much larger clone lies one base away. Bulk bone marrow was analyzed, and T-cell subsets were not sorted. Bone marrow from about a dozen myelodysplastic syndrome patients, collected before and after hypomethylating agent therapy, underwent immunosequencing of the TCR beta CDR3 regions. For longitudinal repertoire tracking, every patient provided one baseline bone marrow and two to three bone marrows collected at different post-treatment timepoints. Genomic DNA was extracted from whole bone marrow, and quality was checked by TapeStation, NanoDrop OneC and PicoGreen assays. Libraries were made using the immunoSEQ multiplex PCR assay. Sequencing was run at survey resolution with two replicates of approximately 200 ng each, for a total of around 400 ng of DNA per sample. Rearranged TCRB sequences in genomic DNA were detected with the hsTCRB kit, which uses multiplex PCR primers directed at V and J genes. To amplify the CDR3 region, the first PCR ran for about 30 cycles with the QIAGEN Multiplex PCR Kit. An approximately 8-cycle second PCR added sample barcodes and Illumina adapters to each replicate. A QuantStudio 6 together with the KAPA library quantification kit was used to quantify the pooled libraries. Approximately 15 pM of pooled libraries were sequenced on an Illumina MiSeq with 156-cycle single-end reads and a 15-cycle index read. The paper's processing steps were these. VDJdb annotation flagged approximately 1.5% of fewer than 200,000 unique clonotypes as previously reported viral-epitope-specific. Raw reads were processed by the immunoSEQ Data Assistant and immunoSEQ Analyzer into normalized, annotated TCRB repertoires. Clonotypes were analyzed with the immunarch R package version 0.6.5 and BioAnalyzer. Before richness was estimated, every repertoire was downsampled to the clone count of the smallest repertoire. Clonotypes were classified as expanded, contracted or novel by Fisher's exact tests, with novel defined as zero frequency before treatment. GLIPH2 clustered significantly changed CDR3 beta sequences using simulation_depth=1000 and kmer_min_depth=3, excluding CDR3s shorter than five residues. As stored in TCRdb, this immuneACCESS dataset retains in-frame rearrangements with V and J assigned. A fraction of the clones does not appear; measured against another copy, unresolved V genes explain less than half of the discrepancy, and the remainder lacks a known reason. That table supplies the V and J calls and clone size; D and trimming were determined from the DNA. Present in this sample are 4,500 to 5,500 clones, roughly four fifths of which were seen just once. The biggest ten clones account for 20% to 25% of the sample.

This record belongs to a study of hypomethylating agent response in myelodysplastic syndrome (dated by TCRdb to the early 2020s). In terms of the full investigation: The hypomethylating agents azacitidine (about 75% of the 11) or decitabine (3 of 11) were used to treat the patients. The cohort was composed of fewer than 10 male and a couple of female myelodysplastic syndrome patients. A mean patient age of around 70 +/- 6 years was recorded, and a diploid cytogenetic profile was observed most commonly. TET2 was the most frequent mutation, present in about 50% of the 11 patients. About 6 patients had a response of complete response or hematologic improvement, and five patients did not respond. Response was defined as complete response or hematologic improvement, and any patient who met neither criterion was considered a non-responder.

CDR1 and CDR2, per the germline V gene, are ENHRY and SYGVKD. From cysteine to phenylalanine, the CDR3 is 14 amino acids long. Only the CDR3 region is kept as DNA, spanning 42 bases read in frame from base 1. V loses 6 bases at its end and J loses 8 bases; junction bases beyond the gene matches: 7. Overall study outcomes, separate from this receptor: A possible recognition of novel MDS antigens by the shared GLIPH2 clusters was not confirmed and needs experimental validation. Novel clonotypes emerged more often in responders, while non-responders showed more contracted clonotypes after treatment. The cohort was small, with only approximately 11 patients analyzed. The healthy control donors were not matched in age to the MDS patients, and this mismatch could have affected the comparison between MDS and healthy donors. After treatment with a hypomethylating agent, no significant changes in richness, rarefaction diversity or clonality were seen, whether all patients were considered together or each response group separately.

Sequenced material: bone marrow, taken before or after starting hypomethylating agent treatment for myelodysplastic syndrome (not recorded which). The rearranged segments are TRBV10-3 and TRBJ1-4; 9 central bases correspond to TRBD1. The receptor's source is a human donor with myelodysplastic syndrome. The DNA is TGTGCCATCAGACAACAGGGGGCCGAGGAAAAACTGTTTTTT. It translates as CAIRQQGAEEKLFF.